A single sample gave rise to the 17 T cell receptor beta chains below, sequenced in a study of long-term antiretroviral therapy in people with HIV. This was the immunoSEQ v3.0 assay at survey level. TCRdb's table, derived via immunoSEQ multiplex PCR, lists solely in-frame clones and lacks some. The top ten clones hold more than 7% of a sample with 17,000 or so clones, roughly nine tenths of them seen once. Sequenced material: unsorted PBMCs, taken 0.3 years after starting antiretroviral therapy. The origin of the receptors is a man aged 55 to 70 with HIV.

V gene TRBV18 combines with J gene TRBJ1-1; D is unresolved. The V end was cut by 2 bases, the J end by 1 base, with 14 bases between. Germline V lookup: CDR1 KGHSH, CDR2 LQKENI. The CDR3 runs 16 residues. CDR3 residues: CASSPLSLRGNTEAFF. The CDR3, as DNA: TGTGCCAGCTCACCATTGTCTTTACGGGGGAACACTGAAGCTTTCTTT. The variable domain in full, with the rest retrieved from reference TRBV18 and TRBJ1-1, is NAGVMQNPRHLVRRRGQEARLRCSPMKGHSHVYWYRQLPEEGLKFMVYLQKENIIDESGMPKERFSAEFPKEGPSILRIQQVVRGDSAAYFCASSPLSLRGNTEAFFGQGTRLTVV.

The gene calls are TRBV10-3 and TRBJ1-2, with 11 bases identical to TRBD1. Germline V gene sequence: CDR1 ENHRY, CDR2 SYGVKD. CDR3 length: 15 residues. Trimming took 3 bases from V and 7 from J; bases not matched to a gene: 7. CDR3 protein: CAISEGQGAEVGYTF. CDR3 nucleotide sequence: TGTGCCATCAGTGAAGGACAGGGGGCAGAGGTTGGCTACACCTTC.

This clone was found once. This sequence joins TRBV10-3 and TRBJ1-6, with TRBD1 identical over 7 bases. V was pared by 3 bases and J by 8 bases, with 7 bases of the junction left unmatched. The germline V gene has CDR1 ENHRY and CDR2 SYGVKD. The CDR3 runs to 15 residues. The CDR3 sequence: CAISDRQGFYSPLHF. DNA for the CDR3: TGTGCCATCAGTGACAGACAGGGTTTTTATTCACCCCTCCACTTT.

The chain is built from TRBV6-1 and TRBJ1-1, with D perhaps TRBD1 (5 bases). V lost 2 bases, J lost 1 base, and 14 bases lay in between. The CDR3 length is 16 residues. CDR1 is MNHNS, CDR2 SASEGT, per germline. The CDR3: CASSERGRVTNTEAFF. As DNA, the CDR3 is TGTGCCAGCAGTGAAAGAGGCAGGGTGACGAACACTGAAGCTTTCTTT.

The rearrangement uses TRBV9 and TRBJ2-7, with 9 bases aligning to TRBD2. Germline CDR1 is SGDLS and CDR2 is YYNGEE. The V segment lost 2 bases and the J segment 2 bases; nucleotides outside the gene matches: 5. This CDR3 region has 15 residues. In nucleotides, the CDR3 is TGTGCCAGCAGCGTGTCTAGCGGGGTCCCCTACGAGCAGTACTTC. Translated, it gives CASSVSSGVPYEQYF.

Written as DNA, the CDR3 is TGTGCCAGCAGTTACTCTTTCCAGAACGGGGGGGGTCGGGCGTACTTC. Its protein is CASSYSFQNGGGRAYF. V and J are TRBV6-5 and TRBJ2-7, with TRBD2 matching over 8 bases. This CDR3 is 16 amino acids long. V trimming: 0 bases; J trimming: 12 bases; junction bases outside the gene matches: 16. Germline CDR1 is MNHEY and CDR2 is SVGAGI.

The chain uses TRBV9 and TRBJ2-5; D ambiguous. The CDR3 totals 14 residues. Germline CDR1 SGDLS, CDR2 YYNGEE. V was shortened by 6 bases and J by 1 base, with 13 bases between the two germline ends. Here the CDR3 DNA reads TGTGCCAGCACTCCAGGCGGCCTCCAAGAGACCCAGTACTTC. Its protein is CASTPGGLQETQYF.

The chain employs TRBV6-6 and TRBJ2-7; tentative D call: TRBD1 (5 bases). Germline CDR1 and CDR2: MNHNY and SVGAGI (reference sequence). CDR3 length: 13 residues. Trimming shortened V by 6 bases and J by 6 bases, and 15 bases separated the two germline ends. CDR3 sequence reads: CASRITGLGEQYF. The CDR3 coding sequence is TGTGCCAGCAGAATAACAGGATTGGGCGAGCAGTACTTC.

The CDR3 loop reads CATSPRGGNQPQHF. In DNA, the CDR3 is TGCGCCACCTCGCCCAGGGGTGGCAATCAGCCCCAGCATTTT. This chain connects TRBV4-1 to TRBJ1-5; D possibly corresponds to TRBD1 (6 bases). The CDR3 runs to 14 residues. V was clipped by 10 bases and J by 2 bases, with 15 bases between them. Germline V gene sequence: CDR1 MGHRA, CDR2 YSYEKL.

The gene calls are TRBV29-1 and TRBJ2-3, with D possibly TRBD1 on 5 matching bases. In germline, CDR1 is SQVTM, CDR2 ANQGSEA. The CDR3 is made up of 15 amino acids. The V gene lost 2 bases and the J gene lost 2 bases, with 14 bases spanning the gap. The CDR3 DNA follows: TGCAGCGTTGAATCTAGGGAAGGGGCCACAGATACGCAGTATTTT. Translated, it gives CSVESREGATDTQYF.

This clone was seen a single time. The chain recombines TRBV29-1 with TRBJ2-7; TRBD2 is a possible D gene (5 bases). This CDR3 is 13 amino acids long. Germline assignment: CDR1 SQVTM and CDR2 ANQGSEA. Trimming pared 4 bases from V and 0 bases from J, leaving 10 bases between. The CDR3 DNA is TGCAGCGTTGCCTCGGGAAGCTCCTACGAGCAGTACTTC. The encoded protein is CSVASGSSYEQYF.

The chain is built from TRBV5-1 and TRBJ2-6; D unclear. Germline-derived CDR1 and CDR2 are SGHRS and YFSETQ. Trimming pared 4 bases from V and 0 bases from J, leaving 8 bases between. The CDR3 contains 15 residues. The CDR3: CASSLLSSGANVLTF. The CDR3 DNA follows: TGCGCCAGCAGCCTCCTGAGCTCTGGGGCCAACGTCCTGACTTTC.

The V and J genes are TRBV18 and TRBJ2-7, with D perhaps matching TRBD2 (6 bases). Per the germline V gene, CDR1 is KGHSH and CDR2 is LQKENI. The CDR3 spans 15 residues. V lost 3 bases, J lost 4 bases, and 16 bases lay in between. The CDR3 loop is CASSPTAGLEYEQYF. CDR3 DNA sequence: TGTGCCAGCTCACCCACGGCGGGGTTGGAATACGAGCAGTACTTC.

This clone is labeled large. The rearrangement joins TRBV7-9 to TRBJ1-2, with a weak D call TRBD1 (6 bases). The germline V gene has CDR1 SEHNR and CDR2 FQNEAQ (reference sequence). The CDR3 is made up of 13 amino acids. V lost 6 bases and J lost 3, with 11 bases in between. The CDR3 bases are TGTGCCAGCAGGGGCAGGGGAGACTATGGCTACACCTTC. It yields the protein CASRGRGDYGYTF.

V gene TRBV28 combines with J gene TRBJ1-1, with D unresolved. Germline V gene data show CDR1 as MDHEN and CDR2 as SYDVKM. V was clipped by 7 bases and J by 11 bases, with 14 bases between them. CDR3 size: 11 residues. The CDR3: CASKYFSLAFF. CDR3 DNA: TGTGCCAGCAAATACTTTTCCTTGGCTTTCTTT.

This sequence joins TRBV5-1 and TRBJ1-3, with TRBD1 as a possible D gene (5 bases). V lost 4 bases to trimming and J lost 1 base, with 9 bases between them. Per germline, CDR1 SGHRS and CDR2 YFSETQ. CDR3 size: 14 residues. The CDR3 spells CASSRDVSGNTIYF. CDR3 in DNA: TGCGCCAGCAGCCGGGACGTGTCTGGAAACACCATATATTTT.

The gene calls are TRBV19 and TRBJ1-4; 8 nucleotides match TRBD1. The CDR3 is made up of 16 amino acids. Germline values: CDR1 LNHDA, CDR2 SQIVND (reference sequence). V dropped 7 bases and J dropped 2; count of bases not matched to a gene: 9. This CDR3 is CASNGDRIDTNEKLFF. DNA for the CDR3: TGTGCCAGTAATGGGGACAGGATCGATACTAATGAAAAACTGTTTTTT.